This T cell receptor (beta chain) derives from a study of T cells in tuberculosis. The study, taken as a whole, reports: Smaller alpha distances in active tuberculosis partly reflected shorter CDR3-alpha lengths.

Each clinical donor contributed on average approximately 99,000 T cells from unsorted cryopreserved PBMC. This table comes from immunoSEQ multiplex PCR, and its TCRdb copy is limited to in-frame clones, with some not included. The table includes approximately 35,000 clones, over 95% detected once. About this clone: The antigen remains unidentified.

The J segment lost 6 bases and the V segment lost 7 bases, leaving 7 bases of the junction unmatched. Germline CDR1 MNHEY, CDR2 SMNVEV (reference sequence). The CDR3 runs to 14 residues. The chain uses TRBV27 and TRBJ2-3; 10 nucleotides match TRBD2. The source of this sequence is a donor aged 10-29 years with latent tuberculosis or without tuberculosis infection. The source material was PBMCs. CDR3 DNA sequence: TGTGCCAGCACCCCGGGACTAGCGTCTGATACGCAGTATTTT. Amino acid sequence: CASTPGLASDTQYF.